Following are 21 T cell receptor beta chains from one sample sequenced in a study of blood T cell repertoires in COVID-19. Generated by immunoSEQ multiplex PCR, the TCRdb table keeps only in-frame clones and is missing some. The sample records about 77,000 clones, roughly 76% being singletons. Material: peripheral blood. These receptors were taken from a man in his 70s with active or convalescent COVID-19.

CDR3 in amino acids: CAWRVQGLGGYTF. In DNA form, the CDR3 reads TGTGCCTGGAGGGTGCAGGGTCTAGGAGGCTACACCTTC. The rearrangement uses TRBV30 and TRBJ1-2, with a weak D call TRBD1 (5 bases). Trimming cost V 3 bases and J 8 bases, with 16 bases left between them. Germline CDR1 GTSNPN, CDR2 SVGIG (reference sequence). The CDR3 contains 13 residues. The full variable domain, with the rest looked up from reference TRBV30 and TRBJ1-2, is SQTIHQWPATLVQPVGSPLSLECTVEGTSNPNLYWYRQAAGRGLQLLFYSVGIGQISSEVPQNLSASRPQDRQFILSSKKLLLSDSGFYLCAWRVQGLGGYTFGSGTRLTVV.

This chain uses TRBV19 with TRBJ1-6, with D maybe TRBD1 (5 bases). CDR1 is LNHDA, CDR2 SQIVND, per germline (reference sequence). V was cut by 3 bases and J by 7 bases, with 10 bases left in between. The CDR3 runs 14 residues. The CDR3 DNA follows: TGTGCCAGTAGTATGAACAGGATCAATTCACCCCTCCACTTT. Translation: CASSMNRINSPLHF.

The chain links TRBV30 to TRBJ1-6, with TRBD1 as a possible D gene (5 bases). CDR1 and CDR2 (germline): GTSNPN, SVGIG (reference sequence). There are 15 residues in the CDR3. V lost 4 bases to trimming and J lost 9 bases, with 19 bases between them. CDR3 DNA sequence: TGTGCCTGGAATAAGAGGGGAGGGTTAAGTTCACCCCTCCACTTT. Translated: CAWNKRGGLSSPLHF.

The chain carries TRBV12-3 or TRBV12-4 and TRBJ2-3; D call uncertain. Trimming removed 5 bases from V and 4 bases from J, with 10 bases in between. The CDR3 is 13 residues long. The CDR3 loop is CASSPQSSDTQYF. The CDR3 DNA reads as TGTGCCAGCAGTCCTCAGTCCTCAGATACGCAGTATTTT.

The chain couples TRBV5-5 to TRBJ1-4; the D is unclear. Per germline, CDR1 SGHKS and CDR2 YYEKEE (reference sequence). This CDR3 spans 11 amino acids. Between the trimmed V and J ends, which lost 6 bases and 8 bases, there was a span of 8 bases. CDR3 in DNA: TGTGCCAGCACCCGCGGAGAAAAACTGTTTTTT. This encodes CASTRGEKLFF.

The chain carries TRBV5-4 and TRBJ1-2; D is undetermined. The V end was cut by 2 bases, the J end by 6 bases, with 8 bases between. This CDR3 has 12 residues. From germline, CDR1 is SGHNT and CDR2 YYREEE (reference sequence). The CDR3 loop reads CASSFGTHGYTF. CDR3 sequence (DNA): TGTGCCAGCAGCTTTGGCACCCATGGCTACACCTTC.

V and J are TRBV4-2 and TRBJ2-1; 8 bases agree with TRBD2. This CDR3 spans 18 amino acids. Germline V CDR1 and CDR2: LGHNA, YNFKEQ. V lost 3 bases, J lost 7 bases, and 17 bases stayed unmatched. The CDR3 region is CASSHAARGAGGSNEQFF. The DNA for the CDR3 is TGTGCCAGCAGCCATGCCGCACGAGGGGCGGGGGGCTCAAATGAGCAGTTCTTC.

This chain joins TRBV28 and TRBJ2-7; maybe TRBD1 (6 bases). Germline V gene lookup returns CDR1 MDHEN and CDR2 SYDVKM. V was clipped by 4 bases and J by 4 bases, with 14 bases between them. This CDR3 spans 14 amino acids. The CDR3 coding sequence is TGTGCCAGCAGTTCACAGGGAAAGTGGTACGAGCAGTACTTC. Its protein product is CASSSQGKWYEQYF.

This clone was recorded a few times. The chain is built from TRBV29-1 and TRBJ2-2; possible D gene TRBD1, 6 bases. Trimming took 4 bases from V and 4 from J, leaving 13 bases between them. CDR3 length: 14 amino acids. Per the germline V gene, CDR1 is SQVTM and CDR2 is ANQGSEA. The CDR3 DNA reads TGCAGCGTTGGCCAGGGGCGTTCCACCGGGGAGCTGTTTTTT. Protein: CSVGQGRSTGELFF.

The CDR3 here is CASSPLLSPNYGYTF. Here the CDR3 DNA reads TGTGCCAGCAGCCCCTTGCTTAGCCCTAACTATGGCTACACCTTC. This chain uses TRBV3-1 (or the pseudogene TRBV3-2) with TRBJ1-2; D not certain. CDR3 length equals 15 residues. V gave up 4 bases and J gave up 0 bases, with 12 bases separating them. The germline gives CDR1 LGHDT, CDR2 YNNKEL (reference sequence).

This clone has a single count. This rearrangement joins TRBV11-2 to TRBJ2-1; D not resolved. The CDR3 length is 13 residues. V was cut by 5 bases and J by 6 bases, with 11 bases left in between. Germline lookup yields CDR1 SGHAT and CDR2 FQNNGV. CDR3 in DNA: TGTGCCAGCAGCCGAGGTATCCGCAATGAGCAGTTCTTC. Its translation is CASSRGIRNEQFF.

The CDR3, as DNA: TGTGCCAGCAGCTCGGGGGTTGTGGAAAAACTGTTTTTT. Protein: CASSSGVVEKLFF. The J gene is TRBJ1-4, the V gene TRBV25-1; TRBD1 might be the D (5 bases). This CDR3 region has 13 residues. Germline V lookup: CDR1 MGHDK, CDR2 SYGVNS. Trimming took off 6 bases at V and 8 bases at J, with 13 bases between the two ends.

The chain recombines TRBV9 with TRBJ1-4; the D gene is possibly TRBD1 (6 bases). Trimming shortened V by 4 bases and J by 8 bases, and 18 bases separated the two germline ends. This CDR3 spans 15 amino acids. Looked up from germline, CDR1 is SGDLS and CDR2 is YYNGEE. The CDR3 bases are TGTGCCAGCAGCCCCCCGGGAGGGGGGAGGGAAAAACTGTTTTTT. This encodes CASSPPGGGREKLFF.

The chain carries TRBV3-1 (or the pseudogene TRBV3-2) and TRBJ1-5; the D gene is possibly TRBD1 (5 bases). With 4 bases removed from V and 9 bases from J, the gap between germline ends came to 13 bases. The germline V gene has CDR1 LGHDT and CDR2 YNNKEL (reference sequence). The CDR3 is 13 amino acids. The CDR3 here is CASSPDTRSPQHF. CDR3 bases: TGTGCCAGCAGCCCGGACACCCGGTCGCCCCAGCATTTT.

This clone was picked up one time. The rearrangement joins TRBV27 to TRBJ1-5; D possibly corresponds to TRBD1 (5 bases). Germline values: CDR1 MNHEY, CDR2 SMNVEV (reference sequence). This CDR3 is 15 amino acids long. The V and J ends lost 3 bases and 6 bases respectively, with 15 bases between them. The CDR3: CASSFGGLDAQPQHF. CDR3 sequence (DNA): TGTGCCAGCAGTTTCGGGGGGTTAGATGCTCAGCCCCAGCATTTT.

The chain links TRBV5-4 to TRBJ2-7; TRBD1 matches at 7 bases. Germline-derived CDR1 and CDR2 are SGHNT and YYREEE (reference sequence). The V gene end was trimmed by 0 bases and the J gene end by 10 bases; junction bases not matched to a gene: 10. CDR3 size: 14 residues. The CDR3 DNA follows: TGTGCCAGCAGCTTGGATTTTGGACAGGAGAATCAGTACTTC. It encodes CASSLDFGQENQYF.

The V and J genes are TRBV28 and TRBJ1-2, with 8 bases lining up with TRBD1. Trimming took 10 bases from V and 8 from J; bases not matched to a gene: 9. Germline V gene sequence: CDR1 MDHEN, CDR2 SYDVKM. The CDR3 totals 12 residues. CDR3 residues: CANYYQGAGYTF. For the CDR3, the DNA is TGTGCCAACTATTACCAGGGGGCAGGCTACACCTTC.

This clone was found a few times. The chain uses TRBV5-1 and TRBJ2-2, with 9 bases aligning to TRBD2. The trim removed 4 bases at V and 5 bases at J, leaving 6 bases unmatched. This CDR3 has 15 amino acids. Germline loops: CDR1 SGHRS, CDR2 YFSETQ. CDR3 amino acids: CASSGAGGETGELFF. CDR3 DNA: TGCGCCAGCAGCGGAGCGGGGGGAGAGACCGGGGAGCTGTTTTTT.

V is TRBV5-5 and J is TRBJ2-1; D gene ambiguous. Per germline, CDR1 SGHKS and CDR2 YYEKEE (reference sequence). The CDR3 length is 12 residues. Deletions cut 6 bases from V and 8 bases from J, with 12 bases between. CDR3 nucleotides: TGTGCCAGCACCTTTTTTGAGTATGAGCAGTTCTTC. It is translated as CASTFFEYEQFF.

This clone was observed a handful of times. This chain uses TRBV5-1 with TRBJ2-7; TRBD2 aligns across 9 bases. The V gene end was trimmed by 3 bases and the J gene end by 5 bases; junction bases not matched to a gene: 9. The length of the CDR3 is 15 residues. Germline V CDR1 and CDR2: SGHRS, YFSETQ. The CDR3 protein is CASSWGRQRGDEQYF. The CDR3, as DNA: TGCGCCAGCAGCTGGGGCCGTCAGCGGGGGGACGAGCAGTACTTC.

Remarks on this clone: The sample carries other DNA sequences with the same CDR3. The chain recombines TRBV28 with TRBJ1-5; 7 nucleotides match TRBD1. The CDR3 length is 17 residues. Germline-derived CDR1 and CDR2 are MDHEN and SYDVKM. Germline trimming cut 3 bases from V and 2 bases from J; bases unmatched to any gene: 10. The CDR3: CASSFSPRDSGNQPQHF. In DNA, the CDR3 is TGTGCCAGCAGTTTCTCACCCCGGGACAGTGGCAATCAGCCCCAGCATTTT.